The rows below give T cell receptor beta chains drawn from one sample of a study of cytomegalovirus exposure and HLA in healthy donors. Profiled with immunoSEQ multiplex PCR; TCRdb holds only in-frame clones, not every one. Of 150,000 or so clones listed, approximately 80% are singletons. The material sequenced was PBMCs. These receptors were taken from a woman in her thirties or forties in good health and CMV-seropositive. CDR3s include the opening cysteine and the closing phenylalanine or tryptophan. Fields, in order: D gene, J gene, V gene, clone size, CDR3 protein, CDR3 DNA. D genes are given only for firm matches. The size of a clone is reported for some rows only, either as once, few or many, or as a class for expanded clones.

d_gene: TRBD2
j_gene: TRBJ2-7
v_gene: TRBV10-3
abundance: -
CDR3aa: CASSGPTYEQYF
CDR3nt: TGTGCCAGTAGCGGGCCCACCTACGAGCAGTACTTC

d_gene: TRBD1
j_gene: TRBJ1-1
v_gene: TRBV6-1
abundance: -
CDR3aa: CASSAKPGQGGLGAFF
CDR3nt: TGTGCCAGCAGTGCAAAACCGGGACAGGGAGGCTTGGGGGCTTTCTTT

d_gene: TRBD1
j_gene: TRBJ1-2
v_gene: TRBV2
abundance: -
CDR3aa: CASRWGQSSNYGYTF
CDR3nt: TGTGCCAGCAGGTGGGGACAGTCATCTAACTATGGCTACACCTTC

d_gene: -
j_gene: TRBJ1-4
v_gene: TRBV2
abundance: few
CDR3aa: CASSGDTHEKLFF
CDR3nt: TGTGCCAGCAGTGGGGACACCCATGAAAAACTGTTTTTT

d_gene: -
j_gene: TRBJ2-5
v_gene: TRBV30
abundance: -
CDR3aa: CAWSVVSQETQYF
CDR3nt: TGTGCCTGGAGTGTTGTCAGTCAAGAGACCCAGTACTTC

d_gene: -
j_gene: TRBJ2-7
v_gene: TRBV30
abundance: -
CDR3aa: CAWSVRGYEQYF
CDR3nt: TGTGCCTGGAGTGTACGAGGTTACGAGCAGTACTTC

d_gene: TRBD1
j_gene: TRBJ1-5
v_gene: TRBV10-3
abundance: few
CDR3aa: CAISPTGSGQPQHF
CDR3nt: TGTGCCATCAGCCCGACAGGGTCGGGTCAGCCCCAGCATTTT

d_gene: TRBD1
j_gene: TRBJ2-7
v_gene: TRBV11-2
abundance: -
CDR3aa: CASSYRRDSAYEQYF
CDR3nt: TGTGCCAGCAGTTATAGACGGGACAGTGCCTACGAGCAGTACTTC

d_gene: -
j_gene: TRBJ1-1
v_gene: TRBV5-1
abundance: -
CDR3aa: CASSLVRGLRTEAFF
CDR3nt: TGCGCCAGCAGCTTGGTCAGGGGACTAAGGACTGAAGCTTTCTTT

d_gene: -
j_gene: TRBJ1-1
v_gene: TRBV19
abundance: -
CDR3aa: CASSHRGGGNTEAFF
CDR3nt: TGTGCCAGTAGTCATAGAGGCGGGGGTAACACTGAAGCTTTCTTT

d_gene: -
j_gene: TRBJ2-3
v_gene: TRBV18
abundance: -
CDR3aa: CASSLNSPGTDTQYF
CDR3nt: TGTGCCAGCTCTCTAAACTCCCCGGGCACAGATACGCAGTATTTT

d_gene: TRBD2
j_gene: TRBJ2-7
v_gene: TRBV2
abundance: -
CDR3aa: CASRRGLAGMAYEQYF
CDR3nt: TGTGCCAGCAGAAGGGGACTAGCGGGAATGGCGTACGAGCAGTACTTC

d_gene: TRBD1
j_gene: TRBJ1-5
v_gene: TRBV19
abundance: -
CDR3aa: CASSMLGQGIISNQPQHF
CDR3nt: TGTGCCAGTAGTATGTTGGGACAGGGAATTATCAGCAATCAGCCCCAGCATTTT

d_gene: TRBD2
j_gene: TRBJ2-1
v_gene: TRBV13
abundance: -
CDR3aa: CASRGLANEQFF
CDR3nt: TGTGCCAGCAGAGGACTAGCGAATGAGCAGTTCTTC

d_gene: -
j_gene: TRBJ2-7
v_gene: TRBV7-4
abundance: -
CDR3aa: CASTHLLTYEQYF
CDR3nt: TGTGCCAGCACTCACCTATTGACCTACGAGCAGTACTTC

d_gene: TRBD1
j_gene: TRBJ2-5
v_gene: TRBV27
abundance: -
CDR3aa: CASSIRTGYQETQYF
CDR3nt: TGTGCCAGCAGTATAAGGACAGGGTACCAAGAGACCCAGTACTTC

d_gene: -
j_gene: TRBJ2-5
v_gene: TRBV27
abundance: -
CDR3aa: CASSSGNSWGETQYF
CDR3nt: TGTGCCAGTTCCTCGGGAAACTCCTGGGGAGAGACCCAGTACTTC

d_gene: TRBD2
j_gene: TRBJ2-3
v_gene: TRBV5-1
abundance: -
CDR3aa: CASSWSSGINTDTQYF
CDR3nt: TGCGCCAGCAGCTGGTCTAGCGGTATAAACACAGATACGCAGTATTTT

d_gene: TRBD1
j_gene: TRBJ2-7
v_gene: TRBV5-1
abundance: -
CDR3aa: CASSSMTGGLLHEQYF
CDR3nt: TGCGCCAGCAGCTCCATGACAGGGGGCCTACTCCACGAGCAGTACTTC

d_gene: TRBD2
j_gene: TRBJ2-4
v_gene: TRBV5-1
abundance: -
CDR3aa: CASSLLAGGGDIQYF
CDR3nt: TGCGCCAGCAGCTTACTAGCGGGAGGAGGGGACATTCAGTACTTC

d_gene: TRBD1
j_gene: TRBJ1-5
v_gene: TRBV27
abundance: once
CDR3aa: CASSLGTGPPVGNQPQHF
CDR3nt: TGTGCCAGCAGTTTGGGGACAGGGCCACCCGTGGGCAATCAGCCCCAGCATTTT

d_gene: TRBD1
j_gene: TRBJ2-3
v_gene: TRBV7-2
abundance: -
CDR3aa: CASSLDASGGQGTQYF
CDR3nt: TGTGCCAGCAGCTTAGACGCGTCAGGGGGACAGGGTACGCAGTATTTT

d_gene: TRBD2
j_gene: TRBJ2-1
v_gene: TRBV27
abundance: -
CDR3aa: CASRPGLANNEQFF
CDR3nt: TGTGCCAGCAGACCGGGACTAGCGAACAATGAGCAGTTCTTC

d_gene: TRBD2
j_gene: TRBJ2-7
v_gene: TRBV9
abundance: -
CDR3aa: CASSVGLAGMYEQYF
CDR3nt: TGTGCCAGCAGCGTGGGACTAGCGGGAATGTACGAGCAGTACTTC

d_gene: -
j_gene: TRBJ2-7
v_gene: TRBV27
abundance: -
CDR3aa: CASSRGAGEQYF
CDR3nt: TGTGCCAGCAGTCGCGGGGCCGGGGAGCAGTACTTC

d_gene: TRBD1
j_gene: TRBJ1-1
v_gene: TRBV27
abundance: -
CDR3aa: CASSGTGTEAFF
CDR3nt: TGTGCCAGTTCCGGGACAGGGACTGAAGCTTTCTTT

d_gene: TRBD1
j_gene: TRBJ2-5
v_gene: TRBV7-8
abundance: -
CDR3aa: CASSPLRDRGQETQYF
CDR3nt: TGTGCCAGCAGCCCCCTCCGGGACAGGGGGCAGGAGACCCAGTACTTC

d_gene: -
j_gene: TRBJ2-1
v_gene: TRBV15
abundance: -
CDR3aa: CATSSPRGSGYNNEQFF
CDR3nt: TGTGCCACCAGCAGTCCGAGAGGAAGCGGGTATAACAATGAGCAGTTCTTC

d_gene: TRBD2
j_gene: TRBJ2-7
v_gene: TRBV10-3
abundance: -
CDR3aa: CAISLGGPPYEQYF
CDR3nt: TGTGCCATCAGCCTGGGAGGGCCCCCCTACGAGCAGTACTTC

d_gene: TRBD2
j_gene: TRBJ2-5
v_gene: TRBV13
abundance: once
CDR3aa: CASSLTSGGETQYF
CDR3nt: TGTGCCAGCAGCTTAACTAGCGGGGGAGAGACCCAGTACTTC

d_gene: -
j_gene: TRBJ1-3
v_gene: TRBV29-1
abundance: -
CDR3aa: CSVEAQGNTIYF
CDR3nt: TGCAGCGTTGAGGCCCAAGGAAACACCATATATTTT

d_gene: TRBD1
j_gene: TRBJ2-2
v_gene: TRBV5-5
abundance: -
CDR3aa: CASSGGTGGVYTGELFF
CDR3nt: TGTGCCAGCAGCGGTGGGACAGGGGGCGTTTACACCGGGGAGCTGTTTTTT

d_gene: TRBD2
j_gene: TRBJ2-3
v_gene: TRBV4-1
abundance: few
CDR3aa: CASSQDSVSGRVGTDTQYF
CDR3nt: TGCGCCAGCAGCCAAGATAGCGTTAGCGGGAGGGTAGGAACAGATACGCAGTATTTT

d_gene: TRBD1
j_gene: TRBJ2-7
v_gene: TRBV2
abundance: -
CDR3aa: CASSDDRASYEQYF
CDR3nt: TGTGCCAGCAGCGACGACAGGGCTTCTTACGAGCAGTACTTC

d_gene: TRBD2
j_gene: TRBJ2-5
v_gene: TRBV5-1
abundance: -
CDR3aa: CASSSGAGTSGIQETQYF
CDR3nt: TGCGCCAGCAGCTCCGGGGCCGGGACTAGCGGTATCCAAGAGACCCAGTACTTC

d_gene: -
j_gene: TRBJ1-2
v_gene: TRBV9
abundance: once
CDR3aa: CASSVRDNYGYTF
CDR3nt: TGTGCCAGCAGCGTACGGGATAACTATGGCTACACCTTC

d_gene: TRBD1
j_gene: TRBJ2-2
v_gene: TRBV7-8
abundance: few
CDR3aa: CASSSGQGGSGELFF
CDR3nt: TGTGCCAGCAGTTCCGGACAGGGGGGGAGCGGGGAGCTGTTTTTT